The present entry profiles one T cell receptor beta chain with its context. The data are from a study of blood T cell repertoires in COVID-19. Looking at the study overall: Nucleic acid was either cDNA or gDNA, and it came from T cells, B-cell-depleted T cells, or PBMCs.

This table comes from immunoSEQ multiplex PCR, and its TCRdb copy is limited to in-frame clones, with some not included. The sample records 150,000 or so clones, approximately 80% being singletons. Recovered status in Cohort 3 required two negative PCRs, clearance, or symptom resolution. Germline-derived CDR1 and CDR2 are MGHRA and YSYEKL. The CDR3 is 17 amino acids. V was trimmed by 1 base and J by 7 bases, leaving 17 bases between them. The specimen sequenced was PBMCs or T cells enriched from blood (not recorded which). This chain links TRBV4-1 with TRBJ1-6, with D hard to call. This TCR derives from a man in his forties who had recovered from COVID-19. The CDR3 reads CASSQAPREGKNSPLHF. CDR3 DNA sequence: TGCGCCAGCAGCCAAGCCCCCCGGGAAGGGAAAAATTCACCCCTCCACTTT.